These 18 T cell receptor beta chains came from one sample sequenced in a study of CD8 T cells in Susac syndrome. Reverse transcription of about 0.45 to 1 ug RNA was performed with random hexamers. TCRdb fed the immunoSEQ multiplex PCR reads into MiXCR, producing one record per CDR3 protein. This table has around 270,000 distinct CDR3 sequences, approximately 85% appearing once. Material: CD8+ T cells from PBMCs. The source of these receptors is a human donor with multiple sclerosis.

V and J are TRBV24-1 and TRBJ2-3; TRBD1 agrees at 7 bases. Germline CDR1 KGHDR, CDR2 SFDVKD. This CDR3 comprises 16 residues. Trimming at V came to 4 bases and at J to 1 base, leaving 7 bases not matched to a gene. This CDR3 is CATSEYRGGGTDTQYF. CDR3 in DNA: TGTGCCACCAGTGAATATCGAGGGGGCGGCACAGATACGCAGTATTTT.

The rearrangement uses TRBV7-9 and TRBJ1-2, with D hard to call. V lost 5 bases, J lost 4 bases, and 17 bases lay in between. Germline values: CDR1 SEHNR, CDR2 FQNEAQ (reference sequence). This CDR3 has 15 residues. The CDR3 loop is CASSPAEGLSYGYTF. For the CDR3, the DNA is TGTGCCAGCAGCCCTGCGGAGGGTTTGTCCTATGGCTACACCTTC.

This clonotype was detected once. V and J are TRBV12-3 or TRBV12-4 and TRBJ2-3; D gene unclear. The germline V and J ends were trimmed by 3 bases and 0 bases, with 7 bases remaining between them. This CDR3 has 14 amino acids. The DNA of the CDR3 is TGTGCCAGCAGTTTGCACAGAAGCACAGATACGCAGTATTTT. This codes for CASSLHRSTDTQYF.

The chain couples TRBV27 to TRBJ1-5; 8 bases fit TRBD1. Losses at the gene ends were 4 bases for V and 0 bases for J; bases not matched to a gene: 8. The germline V gene has CDR1 MNHEY and CDR2 SMNVEV (reference sequence). The CDR3 sequence is 17 residues long. Written as DNA, the CDR3 is TGTGCCAGCAGTTCAGGACAGGGAAGCTATAGCAATCAGCCCCAGCATTTT. This gives the protein CASSSGQGSYSNQPQHF.

CDR3: CASSLTGSRETQYF. CDR3 sequence (DNA): TGTGCCAGCAGTTTGACGGGCTCTAGGGAGACCCAGTACTTC. The rearrangement uses TRBV27 and TRBJ2-5; D remains ambiguous. Per the germline V gene, CDR1 is MNHEY and CDR2 is SMNVEV (reference sequence). This CDR3 has 14 amino acids. V dropped 3 bases and J dropped 5 bases, with 13 bases sitting between them.

This clonotype was seen once. The V and J genes are TRBV28 and TRBJ1-2; D remains ambiguous. The length of the CDR3 is 17 residues. Germline V lookup: CDR1 MDHEN, CDR2 SYDVKM. The V end lost 5 bases, the J end lost 5 bases, and 24 bases lay between the germline ends. This CDR3 reads CASSVNLEGDFVYGYTF. CDR3 bases: TGTGCCAGCAGTGTCAATCTCGAGGGCGATTTCGTTTATGGCTACACCTTC.

This chain links TRBV27 with TRBJ2-2; 9 bases agree with TRBD2. V shed 2 bases, J shed 7 bases, and the junction held 14 bases outside the gene matches. From germline, CDR1 is MNHEY and CDR2 SMNVEV (reference sequence). The CDR3 is 18 residues long. The CDR3 loop is CASSLEGTAGGPIGELFF. The DNA of the CDR3 is TGTGCCAGCAGTTTAGAGGGGACGGCGGGAGGGCCGATCGGGGAGCTGTTTTTT.

Only one count was recorded for this clonotype. The chain is built from TRBV19 and TRBJ2-3; 7 nucleotides agree with TRBD2. The CDR3 extends over 14 amino acids. The V segment lost 5 bases and the J segment 4 bases; nucleotides outside the gene matches: 6. Per germline, CDR1 LNHDA and CDR2 SQIVND (reference sequence). In DNA form, the CDR3 reads TGTGCCAGTAGTGCCCGGGAGGAAGCAGATACGCAGTATTTT. Amino acids: CASSAREEADTQYF.

This clonotype was seen only once. This rearrangement joins TRBV21-1 to TRBJ2-3; the D call TRBD1 from the table was never checked on the DNA. TRBV21-1 is an annotated pseudogene. The CDR3 covers 15 residues. CDR3 sequence (DNA): TGTGCCAGCAGCATGGGGCTCTCTAGCACAGATACGCAGTATTTT. It codes for CASSMGLSSTDTQYF.

The chain links TRBV24-1 to TRBJ1-2; D uncertain. This CDR3 is built from 14 residues. The V gene lost 0 bases and the J gene lost 7 bases, with 11 bases spanning the gap. Germline V gene data show CDR1 as KGHDR and CDR2 as SFDVKD. The DNA for the CDR3 is TGTGCCACCAGTGATTTGGGCTGGTTCGGTGGCTACACCTTC. The encoded protein is CATSDLGWFGGYTF.

V and J are TRBV3-1 and TRBJ2-3; the match to TRBD2 covers 7 bases. The trim removed 8 bases at V and 3 bases at J, leaving 8 bases unmatched. This CDR3 is built from 14 residues. Germline CDR1 reads LGHDT; CDR2 reads YNNKEL (reference sequence). CDR3 DNA sequence: TGTGCCAGCTCCGAGGGCGGGAGTACAGATACGCAGTATTTT. It specifies CASSEGGSTDTQYF.

Only one count was recorded for this clonotype. The chain combines TRBV6-5 with TRBJ2-1; D perhaps matches TRBD2 (6 bases). The CDR3 is made up of 15 amino acids. CDR1 is MNHEY, CDR2 SVGAGI, per germline. V shed 2 bases and J shed 8 bases, with 16 bases lying between them. This CDR3 is CASSYGLGGGDEQFF. The CDR3 DNA reads as TGTGCCAGCAGTTACGGACTTGGGGGAGGCGATGAGCAGTTCTTC.

This clonotype was seen a single time. The chain joins TRBV20-1 to TRBJ2-7; D possibly uses TRBD1 or TRBD2 (5 bases each). The CDR3 sequence is 15 residues long. Germline V CDR1 and CDR2: DFQATT, SNEGSKA (reference sequence). V lost 1 base and J lost 4, with 17 bases in between. The CDR3 loop reads CSARGSGTDTYEQYF. DNA of the CDR3: TGCAGTGCTAGAGGCTCCGGGACCGACACTTACGAGCAGTACTTC.

This rearrangement joins TRBV6-2 or TRBV6-3 to TRBJ1-5; D unresolved. CDR3 length equals 15 residues. CDR1 is MNHEY, CDR2 SVGEGT, per germline. Trimming pared 2 bases from V and 1 base from J, leaving 9 bases between. The CDR3 reads CASSYGGESNQPQHF. DNA for the CDR3: TGTGCCAGCAGTTACGGCGGGGAAAGCAATCAGCCCCAGCATTTT.

The V call is TRBV7-2, the J call TRBJ2-2, with D uncertain. Per the germline V gene, CDR1 is SGHTA and CDR2 is FQGNSA. The V gene lost 5 bases and the J gene lost 5 bases, with 9 bases spanning the gap. CDR3 length: 13 residues. The CDR3 loop reads CASSAPLTGELFF. CDR3 DNA: TGTGCCAGCAGCGCACCTCTAACCGGGGAGCTGTTTTTT.

CDR3 sequence: CASSHERHEQYF. The CDR3 DNA follows: TGCGCCAGCAGCCACGAGCGCCACGAGCAGTACTTC. V and J are TRBV10-2 and TRBJ2-7; D ambiguous. This CDR3 comprises 12 residues. The V gene lost 6 bases and the J gene lost 5 bases, with 11 bases spanning the gap. Germline lookup yields CDR1 WSHSY and CDR2 SAAADI.

This rearrangement joins TRBV20-1 to TRBJ1-3, with no clear D. V dropped 0 bases and J dropped 0 bases, with 9 bases sitting between them. The CDR3 is 15 residues long. In germline, CDR1 is DFQATT, CDR2 SNEGSKA (reference sequence). As DNA, the CDR3 is TGCAGTGCTAGAGATTGGGGAAACTCTGGAAACACCATATATTTT. This encodes CSARDWGNSGNTIYF.

This chain joins TRBV10-3 and TRBJ2-1; 8 bases fit TRBD2. V trimming: 4 bases; J trimming: 6 bases; junction bases outside the gene matches: 8. The germline gives CDR1 ENHRY, CDR2 SYGVKD. The CDR3 has 15 residues. CDR3 sequence: CAISVVLAVGNEQFF. Here the CDR3 DNA reads TGTGCCATCAGTGTAGTACTAGCGGTGGGCAATGAGCAGTTCTTC.